These T cell receptor beta chains were read from a single sample in a study of post-analysis software for immune sequencing data. TCRdb re-analysed the PCR reads in MiXCR, keeping a single row per CDR3 protein. The data contain hundreds of thousands of distinct CDR3 sequences, 39% of them singletons. Source material: blood. The receptors were sampled from a girl between 2 and 10 years old with multiple sclerosis. CDR3s include the opening cysteine and the closing phenylalanine or tryptophan. The order of the fields is CDR3 length, J gene, D gene, V gene, clone size, CDR3 DNA, CDR3 protein. The D gene is left open where the match is weak. The size field is filled for only some rows; it gives once, few, many or a size class.

14 | TRBJ2-3 | NA | TRBV10-2 | once | TGCGCCAGCTGGGACGGTGCTAGCACGGATACGCAGTATTTT | CASWDGASTDTQYF
13 | TRBJ2-7 | NA | TRBV27 | NA | TGTGCCAGCAGTGCTTACCTAACCTACGAGCAGTACTTC | CASSAYLTYEQYF
13 | TRBJ2-7 | NA | TRBV20-1 | NA | TGCAGTGCTAGATCGGACAGCTCCTACGAGCAGTACTTC | CSARSDSSYEQYF
14 | TRBJ2-3 | NA | TRBV15 | NA | TGTGCCACCAGCGTCCAGAGTTCCGCAGATACGCAGTATTTT | CATSVQSSADTQYF
14 | TRBJ2-1 | TRBD2 | TRBV20-1 | NA | TGCAGTGCTTATAGCGGGGGGGCGATAGATGAGCAGTTCTTC | CSAYSGGAIDEQFF
15 | TRBJ1-2 | TRBD1 | TRBV5-1 | few | TGCGCCAGCAGCGGGACAGGGGAAGTAAACTATGGCTACACCTTC | CASSGTGEVNYGYTF
17 | TRBJ2-1 | TRBD2 | TRBV11-2 | NA | TGTGCCAGCAGCTTTCAAACCGGGACTAAAACTTACAATGGGCAGTTCTTC | CASSFQTGTKTYNGQFF
14 | TRBJ2-5 | TRBD1 | TRBV25-1 | NA | TGTGCCAGCAGACCAGGGGGCGCAAAGAAGACCCAGTACTTC | CASRPGGAKKTQYF
17 | TRBJ1-2 | NA | TRBV7-9 | NA | TGTGCCAGCAGCTCGTCCGCCTTGAATCTACGAGATACAGGCTACACCTTC | CASSSSALNLRDTGYTF
15 | TRBJ2-4 | TRBD1 | TRBV20-1 | NA | TGCAGTGCTGGGGACAGGGGAATAGCCAAAAACATTCAGTACTTC | CSAGDRGIAKNIQYF
17 | TRBJ1-2 | NA | TRBV12-3/TRBV12-4 | NA | TGTGCCAGCAGTCCCCAGGGACATCCCCGGTCTGACTATGGCTACACCTTC | CASSPQGHPRSDYGYTF
15 | TRBJ2-3 | NA | TRBV28 | NA | TGTGCCAGCAGCTTTGATGCAGGGAAATCAGATACGCAGTATTTT | CASSFDAGKSDTQYF
14 | TRBJ1-2 | NA | TRBV5-1 | NA | TGCGCCAGCAGCCCTAGTCGGCCCGACTATGGCTACACCTTC | CASSPSRPDYGYTF
16 | TRBJ1-6 | NA | TRBV5-6 | few | TGTGCCACTAATCTGGGCTCAAGCTCCTATAATTCACCCCTCCACTTT | CATNLGSSSYNSPLHF
14 | TRBJ1-2 | NA | TRBV7-9 | NA | TGTGCCAGCAGCCGAGACCAGGATCGGTATGGCTACACCTTC | CASSRDQDRYGYTF
14 | TRBJ2-1 | NA | TRBV12-3/TRBV12-4 | NA | TGTGCCAACAGTTATAATAGGGCGAACAATGAGCAGTTCTTC | CANSYNRANNEQFF
16 | TRBJ2-1 | TRBD1 | TRBV3-1 | NA | TGTGCCAGCAGCCGGTCCGGGACAGGGGTATACAATGAGCAGTTCTTC | CASSRSGTGVYNEQFF
15 | TRBJ1-5 | NA | TRBV4-3 | NA | TGCGCCAGCAGCCAAGCTCCGAATAGCAATCAGCCCCAGCATTTT | CASSQAPNSNQPQHF
15 | TRBJ1-5 | NA | TRBV19 | NA | TGTGCCAGTAGTTTCCCCCCGGGCCTCAATCAGCCCCAGCATTTT | CASSFPPGLNQPQHF
16 | TRBJ2-1 | TRBD2 | TRBV7-3 | NA | TGTGCCAGCAGCCGAGGACTAGCGGGAGGGGAGAATGGGCAGTTCTTC | CASSRGLAGGENGQFF
14 | TRBJ1-1 | NA | TRBV29-1 | NA | TGCAGCGTTCCCCTGGGAGAAGGGAGCGCTGAAGCTTTCTTT | CSVPLGEGSAEAFF
14 | TRBJ2-7 | TRBD1 | TRBV5-1 | few | TGCGCCAGCAGACCCGGGACAGGCACCTACGAGCAGTACTTC | CASRPGTGTYEQYF
13 | TRBJ2-3 | NA | TRBV4-1 | NA | TGCGCCAGCTGTTTGAAGCCGACAGATACGCAGTATTTT | CASCLKPTDTQYF
15 | TRBJ1-2 | NA | TRBV7-6 | NA | TGTGCCAGCAGCCCCGAGGCACTCCCCGGCTCTGGCTACACCTTC | CASSPEALPGSGYTF
16 | TRBJ2-5 | NA | TRBV6-1 | few | TGTGCCAGCAGTGAGGGACGATTGGACACCCTGTTGACCCAGTACTTC | CASSEGRLDTLLTQYF
17 | TRBJ2-3 | NA | TRBV7-9 | NA | TGTGCCAGCACCTCGGCACCGACCCCTTCTAGCACAGATACGCAGTATTTT | CASTSAPTPSSTDTQYF
15 | TRBJ2-7 | NA | TRBV29-1 | NA | TGCAGCGTTGCCCAGCGACTAGTAAAGTCAAATGAGCAGTACTTC | CSVAQRLVKSNEQYF
14 | TRBJ2-3 | NA | TRBV2 | NA | TGTGCCAGCAGTGGGACTTCCTCCACAGATACGCAGTATTTT | CASSGTSSTDTQYF
14 | TRBJ1-1 | NA | TRBV21-1 | NA | TGTGCCAGCAGCCGACACCACAGGGACACTGAAGCTTTCTTT | CASSRHHRDTEAFF
13 | TRBJ2-3 | NA | TRBV5-6 | NA | TGTGCCAGCCAAATCCCAGGCACAGATACGCAGTATTTT | CASQIPGTDTQYF
14 | TRBJ1-4 | NA | TRBV4-2 | NA | TGTGCCAGCAGCCAACTGGACAAGAATGAAAAACTGTTTTTT | CASSQLDKNEKLFF
13 | TRBJ1-2 | NA | TRBV28 | few | TGTGCCAGCATGAGTCAGGTGATCTATGGCTACACCTTC | CASMSQVIYGYTF
15 | TRBJ2-7 | TRBD1 | TRBV18 | NA | TGTGCCAGCTCACCGGGGGACAGCGGACCCTACGAGCAGTACTTC | CASSPGDSGPYEQYF
17 | TRBJ1-1 | NA | TRBV4-3 | few | TGCGCCAGCAGCCAAGATTTACAGGGATTTTTGAACACTGAAGCTTTCTTT | CASSQDLQGFLNTEAFF
14 | TRBJ2-5 | NA | TRBV9 | NA | TGTGCCAGCAGCGTCACGACAGTCCAAGAGACCCAGTACTTC | CASSVTTVQETQYF
14 | TRBJ2-7 | NA | TRBV9 | few | TGTGCCAGCAGCGTAGGTTGGGGTAGCGGCGAGCAGTACTTC | CASSVGWGSGEQYF
20 | TRBJ2-3 | TRBD2 | TRBV7-3 | NA | TGTGCCAGCAGCTTAGGGGTAGCGGGAGAAGAGTTCCGTTACACAGATACGCAGTATTTT | CASSLGVAGEEFRYTDTQYF
14 | TRBJ2-7 | NA | TRBV20-1 | few | TGCAGTGCTCGGGGGGCTAGCGTTACCTACGAGCAGTACTTC | CSARGASVTYEQYF
15 | TRBJ2-1 | TRBD2 | TRBV6-5 | NA | TGTGCCAGCAGTTGGGGACTAGCGGGATACAATGAGCAGTTCTTC | CASSWGLAGYNEQFF
16 | TRBJ2-3 | TRBD2 | TRBV27 | NA | TGTGCCAGCACCGATCTAGCGGGGGGGCCAATCAGTACGCAGTATTTT | CASTDLAGGPISTQYF
15 | TRBJ2-1 | NA | TRBV15 | few | TGTGCCACCAGCAGAGGGGGACCCGGGGACAATGAGCAGTTCTTC | CATSRGGPGDNEQFF
17 | TRBJ2-7 | NA | TRBV7-2 | NA | TGTGCCAGCACCCTAGGAGGGAGGAGGTACTTACCCTACGAGCAGTACTTC | CASTLGGRRYLPYEQYF
11 | TRBJ1-1 | NA | TRBV20-1 | NA | TGCAGTGCTAGAGGGTTGAGTGAAGCTTTCTTT | CSARGLSEAFF
14 | TRBJ1-2 | NA | TRBV6-5 | few | TGTGCCAGCAGTTACTCGAAAGGGGGCTATGGCTACACCTTC | CASSYSKGGYGYTF
15 | TRBJ2-5 | TRBD2 | TRBV7-9 | NA | TGTGCCAGCAGCTTCAGCGGGGGGGCCGGCGAGACCCAGTACTTC | CASSFSGGAGETQYF